The 10 T cell receptor beta chains below come from one sample, sequenced in a study of spatial heterogeneity in lung cancer. The study, taken as a whole, reports: For expanded intratumoral alpha and beta TCRs, counts tracked tumor mutation counts.

Time point indicated: sample taken at primary tumor resection. One entry per CDR3 protein results from TCRdb running MiXCR on the 5' RACE reads. This table has 18,000 or so distinct CDR3 sequences, approximately 5.6% appearing once. The antigens of these receptors remain unknown. This specimen was lung tumor tissue, taken at surgery. The receptor set was obtained from a female donor with early-stage non-small cell lung cancer.

This clonotype was detected ten times or more. Because the library targeted alpha chains, this beta chain is an off-target read whose size means little. The rearrangement uses TRBV2 and TRBJ1-3; D gene uncertain. Germline CDR1 reads SNHLY; CDR2 reads FYNNEI. CDR3 length: 10 amino acids. V lost 5 bases and J lost 9, with 5 bases in between. As DNA, the CDR3 is TGTGCCAGCAGTAGTAGCACCATATATTTT. Protein: CASSSSTIYF.

This clonotype was seen a few times. This beta chain represents an off-target read in a library built for alpha chains; its size is of limited meaning. The chain has TRBV12-3 or TRBV12-4 and TRBJ1-1; 7 positions agree with TRBD1. V trimming: 11 bases; J trimming: 0 bases; junction bases outside the gene matches: 6. The CDR3 covers 13 residues. For the CDR3, the DNA is TGTGCCGCGTCGACAGGGATGAACACTGAAGCTTTCTTT. Translating it yields CAASTGMNTEAFF.

This clonotype was counted at least ten times. Because this beta chain is a stray read in a library intended to capture alpha chains, its abundance should not be given much weight. The chain is built from TRBV20-1 and TRBJ2-7, with TRBD2 identical over 9 bases. The CDR3 has 13 amino acids. With V trimmed by 3 bases and J by 11 bases, 11 bases remained unmatched. In germline, CDR1 is DFQATT, CDR2 SNEGSKA (reference sequence). The CDR3 DNA is TGCAGTGCTAGTCAAGCGGGAGGCTACACTGAGTACTTC. This translates into CSASQAGGYTEYF.

Relative to its sample, this clonotype is medium-sized. This beta chain represents an off-target read in a library built for alpha chains; its size is of limited meaning. The genes are TRBV7-9 and TRBJ2-7; D is unclear. The CDR3 contains 11 residues. Germline V gene sequence: CDR1 SEHNR, CDR2 FQNEAQ (reference sequence). Trimming removed 2 bases at V and 5 bases at J, with 4 bases between. The CDR3 is CASSLRHEQYF. The CDR3 DNA reads TGTGCCAGCAGCTTAAGGCACGAGCAGTACTTC.

The table lists this clonotype with many counts. This beta chain is off target for a library built for alpha chains, so its abundance means little. The chain employs TRBV19 and TRBJ2-7; TRBD2 might be the D (6 bases). The CDR3 totals 15 residues. The germline V and J ends were trimmed by 3 bases and 0 bases, with 12 bases remaining between them. Germline V lookup: CDR1 LNHDA, CDR2 SQIVND (reference sequence). The CDR3 sequence is CASSMGLADSYEQYF. The CDR3 nucleotides read TGTGCCAGTAGTATGGGGTTAGCGGACTCCTACGAGCAGTACTTC.

As concerns this clonotype: A library made for alpha chains picked up this beta chain off target, so its size means little. The chain recombines TRBV12-3 or TRBV12-4 with TRBJ2-1; 7 bases line up with TRBD2. The V gene end was trimmed by 5 bases and the J gene end by 0 bases; junction bases not matched to a gene: 1. CDR3 size: 14 residues. CDR3 loop: CASSRTSSYNEQFF. CDR3 bases: TGTGCCAGCAGTAGGACTAGCTCCTACAATGAGCAGTTCTTC.

This clonotype was seen ten or more times. This beta chain was picked up by a library intended for alpha chains and is off target, so its count carries little meaning. This chain links TRBV28 with TRBJ2-7, with D unclear. Germline values: CDR1 MDHEN, CDR2 SYDVKM. Trimming took off 4 bases at V and 2 bases at J, with 15 bases between the two ends. The CDR3 spans 15 residues. The CDR3 nucleotides read TGTGCCAGCAGTTCCGGACCCTCCCGGGCCTACGAGCAGTACTTC. Amino acid sequence: CASSSGPSRAYEQYF.

The sample holds a few counts of this clonotype. With the library built for alpha chains, this beta chain is off target and its frequency is not meaningful. The CDR3 sequence is CSAPLPVAGTQETQYF. DNA for the CDR3: TGCAGTGCTCCACTCCCCGTAGCGGGAACTCAGGAGACCCAGTACTTC. The chain has TRBV20-1 and TRBJ2-5; TRBD2 matches 8 bases. CDR3 length: 16 residues. J gave up 5 bases and V 5 bases, and 16 bases lay outside the gene matches. The V gene's germline CDR1 is DFQATT and CDR2 SNEGSKA (reference sequence).

This clonotype was detected many times. This beta chain is a stray sequence in a library constructed for alpha chains; its clone size is not meaningful. The V call is TRBV24-1, the J call TRBJ2-1; D unclear. Germline CDR1 reads KGHDR; CDR2 reads SFDVKD. V was clipped by 5 bases and J by 0 bases, with 10 bases between them. The CDR3 is 15 amino acids. The CDR3 region is CATSGGGSSYNEQFF. For the CDR3, the DNA is TGTGCCACCAGTGGTGGCGGCAGCTCCTACAATGAGCAGTTCTTC.

This clonotype was detected many times. This beta chain came through as a stray read in a library set up for alpha chains, and its size says little. This rearrangement joins TRBV20-1 to TRBJ2-3; the D gene is possibly TRBD1 (6 bases). Germline CDR1 DFQATT, CDR2 SNEGSKA (reference sequence). The CDR3 covers 14 residues. Trimming cost V 7 bases and J 11 bases, with 25 bases left between them. CDR3 region: CSGQEQNSRGLQYF. The CDR3 nucleotides are TGCAGTGGTCAGGAGCAAAACTCTAGGGGGTTGCAGTATTTT.